Below, 27 T cell receptor beta chains from the same sample are listed, as sequenced in a study of cytomegalovirus exposure and HLA in healthy donors. The primer mix had 60 Vbeta and 13 Jbeta primers. Sequenced by immunoSEQ multiplex PCR; TCRdb stores in-frame clones only, minus some. This table holds about 82,000 clones, around 82% found once. Sequenced material: PBMCs. The receptors derive from a man aged 50-59 years in good health and CMV-seronegative.

The chain couples TRBV11-2 to TRBJ2-6; 7 positions agree with TRBD1. The V segment lost 5 bases and the J segment 4 bases; nucleotides outside the gene matches: 8. Per germline, CDR1 SGHAT and CDR2 FQNNGV. The CDR3 extends over 16 amino acids. CDR3 amino acids: CASSIDRVAGANVLTF. The CDR3 DNA sequence: TGTGCCAGCAGCATTGACAGGGTAGCCGGGGCCAACGTCCTGACTTTC.

The V gene is TRBV28, the J gene TRBJ1-5, with 9 bases matching TRBD1. Per germline, CDR1 MDHEN and CDR2 SYDVKM. This CDR3 is 15 amino acids long. V lost 3 bases to trimming and J lost 6 bases; unmatched junction nucleotides: 6. CDR3 nucleotides: TGTGCCAGCAGTTTTTCTCGACAGGGGGTTCAGCCCCAGCATTTT. It specifies CASSFSRQGVQPQHF.

The rearrangement uses TRBV6-6 and TRBJ2-2; D might be TRBD2 (7 bases). V lost 8 bases and J 4 bases, leaving 17 bases between the germline ends. The CDR3 extends over 15 amino acids. From germline, CDR1 is MNHNY and CDR2 SVGAGI (reference sequence). Here the CDR3 reads CASGPAAGATGELFF. CDR3 sequence (DNA): TGTGCCAGCGGCCCCGCGGCGGGGGCCACCGGGGAGCTGTTTTTT.

This sequence joins TRBV18 and TRBJ1-1, with a possible D match to TRBD1 (6 bases). Trimming took off 3 bases at V and 1 base at J, with 15 bases between the two ends. The CDR3 length is 16 residues. Germline values: CDR1 KGHSH, CDR2 LQKENI. The CDR3 reads CASSPVAGVRNTEAFF. The CDR3 nucleotides read TGTGCCAGCTCACCTGTGGCAGGGGTCCGGAACACTGAAGCTTTCTTT.

The rearrangement joins TRBV10-3 to TRBJ1-1; a possible D gene is TRBD1 (6 bases). Trimming removed 3 bases at V and 5 bases at J, with 13 bases between. CDR1 is ENHRY, CDR2 SYGVKD, per germline. CDR3 length equals 14 residues. CDR3 bases: TGTGCCATCAGTGATGTACCAGGGGTAACTGAAGCTTTCTTT. This gives the protein CAISDVPGVTEAFF.

The J gene is TRBJ2-5, the V gene TRBV28; D is perhaps TRBD1 (6 bases). The last part of the DNA fits TRBJ2-7 better; the J call may be wrong. The germline V gene encodes CDR1 MDHEN and CDR2 SYDVKM. There are 13 residues in the CDR3. As DNA, the CDR3 is TGTGCCAGCAGTTTTCAGGGGTCCTACGAGCAGTACTTC. This codes for CASSFQGSYEQYF.

CDR3 DNA sequence: TGTGCCAGCAGCCAAGATCTGCAGGGCAATCAGCCCCAGCATTTT. It encodes CASSQDLQGNQPQHF. This chain links TRBV4-2 with TRBJ1-5; D is undetermined. The CDR3 has 15 residues. V was trimmed by 0 bases and J by 2 bases, leaving 8 bases between them. Germline V gives CDR1 LGHNA, CDR2 YNFKEQ.

This clone appeared once. The chain carries TRBV19 and TRBJ2-5; 9 bases are shared with TRBD2. J was trimmed by 5 bases and V by 4 bases; bases with no gene match: 5. Per germline, CDR1 LNHDA and CDR2 SQIVND (reference sequence). The CDR3 spans 14 residues. CDR3: CASSSGGASETQYF. CDR3 nucleotide sequence: TGTGCCAGTAGTAGCGGGGGGGCCTCGGAGACCCAGTACTTC. The variable domain in full, completed from reference TRBV19 and TRBJ2-5, reads DGGITQSPKYLFRKEGQNVTLSCEQNLNHDAMYWYRQDPGQGLRLIYYSQIVNDFQKGDIAEGYSVSREKKESFPLTVTSAQKNPTAFYLCASSSGGASETQYFGPGTRLLVL.

The V and J genes are TRBV5-1 and TRBJ2-3; D gene uncertain. The V gene's germline CDR1 is SGHRS and CDR2 YFSETQ. The ends were cut back, 0 bases at V and 0 bases at J, with 5 bases in the middle. The CDR3 runs to 14 residues. DNA of the CDR3: TGCGCCAGCAGCTTGGATTCAAGCACAGATACGCAGTATTTT. The encoded protein is CASSLDSSTDTQYF.

The chain recombines TRBV18 with TRBJ1-5; D is unclear. CDR1 KGHSH and CDR2 LQKENI come from the germline V gene. This CDR3 is built from 12 residues. Trimming stripped 6 bases from V and 9 bases from J, with 12 bases between. Written as DNA, the CDR3 is TGTGCCAGCTCGGTTAGTGAGCTGCCCCAGCATTTT. Translating gives CASSVSELPQHF.

As to this clone: One end of the junction varies from germline; a read error may be responsible. The chain joins TRBV7-9 to TRBJ2-3, with D perhaps matching TRBD2 (6 bases). CDR3 size: 14 residues. The germline gives CDR1 SEHNR, CDR2 FQNEAQ (reference sequence). DNA of the CDR3: TGTTCCAGCAGCCTAGGACTACTCACAGATACGCAGTATTTT. Protein: CSSSLGLLTDTQYF.

The genes are TRBV29-1 and TRBJ2-7, with D hard to call. Trimming cost V 5 bases and J 1 base, with 9 bases left between them. The CDR3 has 12 amino acids. Germline loops: CDR1 SQVTM, CDR2 ANQGSEA. The CDR3 protein is CSVWAASYEQYF. As DNA, the CDR3 is TGCAGCGTTTGGGCAGCATCCTACGAGCAGTACTTC.

V gene TRBV7-9 combines with J gene TRBJ2-7, with TRBD2 matching over 7 bases. The V segment lost 3 bases and the J segment 1 base; nucleotides outside the gene matches: 6. This CDR3 region has 15 residues. Germline V gene lookup returns CDR1 SEHNR and CDR2 FQNEAQ (reference sequence). CDR3 amino acids: CASSFKVGGSYEQYF. The CDR3 DNA reads as TGTGCCAGCAGCTTCAAGGTGGGGGGGTCCTACGAGCAGTACTTC.

The J gene is TRBJ1-1, the V gene TRBV29-1, with D unclear. The V and J ends lost 3 bases and 8 bases respectively, with 7 bases between them. CDR3 length equals 10 residues. From germline, CDR1 is SQVTM and CDR2 ANQGSEA. The CDR3 region has the DNA TGCAGCGTTGAGGGCATGGAAGCTTTCTTT. This codes for CSVEGMEAFF.

The V and J genes are TRBV7-9 and TRBJ2-7; tentatively, D is TRBD1 (6 bases). The CDR3 is 15 amino acids. Trimming pared 1 base from V and 1 base from J, leaving 11 bases between. CDR1 is SEHNR, CDR2 FQNEAQ, per germline (reference sequence). CDR3 loop: CASSLVRGQSYEQYF. The CDR3, as DNA: TGTGCCAGCAGCTTAGTCAGGGGTCAATCCTACGAGCAGTACTTC. Full variable domain (remainder filled in from reference TRBV7-9 and TRBJ2-7): DTGVSQNPRHKITKRGQNVTFRCDPISEHNRLYWYRQTLGQGPEFLTYFQNEAQLEKSRLLSDRFSAERPKGSFSTLEIQRTEQGDSAMYLCASSLVRGQSYEQYFGPGTRLTVT.

This clone has just a few counts. The chain uses TRBV7-2 and TRBJ2-7; 11 nucleotides match TRBD1. V was clipped by 5 bases and J by 7 bases; unmatched bases: 16. The CDR3 sequence is 17 residues long. Germline CDR1 reads SGHTA; CDR2 reads FQGNSA. CDR3 region: CASSTLGGTGGPREQYF. The CDR3 DNA sequence: TGTGCCAGCAGCACGCTCGGCGGGACAGGGGGACCGCGGGAGCAGTACTTC. Full variable domain (missing parts from reference TRBV7-2 and TRBJ2-7): GAGVSQSPSNKVTEKGKDVELRCDPISGHTALYWYRQSLGQGLEFLIYFQGNSAPDKSGLPSDRFSAERTGGSVSTLTIQRTQQEDSAVYLCASSTLGGTGGPREQYFGPGTRLTVT.

The chain employs TRBV2 and TRBJ2-1, with 7 bases aligning to TRBD2. Germline V lookup: CDR1 SNHLY, CDR2 FYNNEI. The V segment lost 3 bases and the J segment 9 bases; nucleotides outside the gene matches: 8. The CDR3 extends over 14 amino acids. CDR3 protein: CASSESVGRGEQFF. The CDR3 nucleotides are TGTGCCAGCAGTGAGTCGGTAGGGAGGGGTGAGCAGTTCTTC.

This rearrangement joins TRBV2 to TRBJ1-5; tentative D call: TRBD1 (6 bases). The CDR3 covers 16 residues. V was pared by 6 bases and J by 7 bases, with 22 bases between. Germline loops: CDR1 SNHLY, CDR2 FYNNEI. CDR3 amino acids: CASRGWGSGATQPQHF. The DNA for the CDR3 is TGTGCCAGCAGAGGGTGGGGATCAGGGGCTACGCAGCCCCAGCATTTT.

The V gene is TRBV4-1, the J gene TRBJ2-5; 10 nucleotides line up with TRBD2. Unmatched junction bases numbered 5, after V lost 2 bases and J lost 2 bases. Germline CDR1 and CDR2: MGHRA and YSYEKL. The CDR3 covers 16 residues. As DNA, the CDR3 is TGCGCCAGCAGCCAATCACCGACTAGCGGGCAAGAGACCCAGTACTTC. This codes for CASSQSPTSGQETQYF.

This chain links TRBV29-1 with TRBJ2-5; TRBD1 agrees at 7 bases. This CDR3 is 14 amino acids long. In germline, CDR1 is SQVTM, CDR2 ANQGSEA. V lost 7 bases to trimming and J lost 5 bases; unmatched junction nucleotides: 13. Written as DNA, the CDR3 is TGCAGCGCTGGACAGACAGGGTCCGGGGAGACCCAGTACTTC. It encodes CSAGQTGSGETQYF.

This clone was seen only a few times. J is TRBJ1-4 and V is TRBV7-9, with D possibly being TRBD1 (6 bases). CDR3 size: 14 residues. In germline, CDR1 is SEHNR, CDR2 FQNEAQ (reference sequence). Deletions cut 3 bases from V and 8 bases from J, with 13 bases between. CDR3 region: CASSFTGGLEKLFF. CDR3 coding DNA: TGTGCCAGCAGCTTCACGGGGGGGCTGGAAAAACTGTTTTTT.

V is TRBV5-1 and J is TRBJ2-7, with D maybe TRBD2 (6 bases). Trimming removed 0 bases at V and 4 bases at J, with 17 bases between. There are 16 residues in the CDR3. Germline-derived CDR1 and CDR2 are SGHRS and YFSETQ. CDR3 DNA sequence: TGCGCCAGCAGCTTGGCCCTAGACACCCGGGGGTACGAGCAGTACTTC. It encodes CASSLALDTRGYEQYF.

Written as DNA, the CDR3 is TGTGCCAGCAGCTCCTCTGGGGGGGGTCGAAAAGATGAGCAGTTCTTC. It specifies CASSSSGGGRKDEQFF. The chain joins TRBV9 to TRBJ2-1; the match to TRBD2 covers 7 bases. The CDR3 totals 16 residues. Germline lookup yields CDR1 SGDLS and CDR2 YYNGEE. J lost 8 bases, V lost 4 bases, and 15 bases had no gene match.

The CDR3 loop reads CASSEIWGDTEAFF. In DNA form, the CDR3 reads TGTGCCAGCAGTGAAATTTGGGGGGACACTGAAGCTTTCTTT. The chain is built from TRBV25-1 and TRBJ1-1; D might be TRBD1 (5 bases). Germline loops: CDR1 MGHDK, CDR2 SYGVNS. The CDR3 sequence is 14 residues long. V was cut by 2 bases and J by 3 bases, with 10 bases left in between.

V is TRBV6-4 and J is TRBJ2-2; 8 bases are a match to TRBD2. The CDR3 contains 14 residues. CDR1 is MRHNA and CDR2 is SNTAGT in the germline V gene. V shed 4 bases, J shed 3 bases, and the junction held 1 base outside the gene matches. The CDR3 DNA reads as TGTGCCAGCAGTGCGGGGGGGGACACCGGGGAGCTGTTTTTT. This codes for CASSAGGDTGELFF.

The gene calls are TRBV5-4 and TRBJ2-7, with TRBD1 matching over 7 bases. From germline, CDR1 is SGHNT and CDR2 YYREEE (reference sequence). The CDR3 contains 14 residues. V lost 5 bases, J lost 1 base, and 6 bases stayed unmatched. The CDR3: CASRSDRVSYEQYF. CDR3 bases: TGTGCCAGCAGAAGTGACAGGGTGTCCTACGAGCAGTACTTC.

This clone was seen once. The J gene is TRBJ1-5, the V gene TRBV6-1, with D uncertain. This CDR3 is built from 16 residues. Germline CDR1 is MNHNS and CDR2 is SASEGT. Trimming left V 2 bases short and J 1 base short, with 12 bases between. The CDR3 nucleotides are TGTGCCAGCAGTGAATACCAGGTTTGGAGCAATCAGCCCCAGCATTTT. Its protein is CASSEYQVWSNQPQHF.